This record looks at one T cell receptor (beta chain) sequence and its context. The source of the sample is a study of technical replicates of blood from several donors. Clones were sequenced by immunoSEQ multiplex PCR, and TCRdb holds only the in-frame ones, with some missing. The sample carries about 70,000 clones, around nine tenths recorded once. This CDR3 is 12 amino acids long. Germline V gives CDR1 GTSNPN, CDR2 SVGIG (reference sequence). V shed 8 bases and J shed 6 bases, with 16 bases lying between them. This chain connects TRBV30 to TRBJ1-1; possible D gene TRBD1, 5 bases. This clonotype was sampled from a human donor in good health. Sequenced sample: T cells isolated from PBMCs. CDR3 nucleotide sequence: TGTGCCGGACGTTGGCGGGGGGCTGAAGCTTTCTTT. This encodes CAGRWRGAEAFF. Full variable domain (rest looked up from reference TRBV30 and TRBJ1-1): SQTIHQWPATLVQPVGSPLSLECTVEGTSNPNLYWYRQAAGRGLQLLFYSVGIGQISSEVPQNLSASRPQDRQFILSSKKLLLSDSGFYLCAGRWRGAEAFFGQGTRLTVV.